The rows below give T cell receptor beta chains drawn from one sample of a study of patients and donors after allogeneic stem cell transplantation. MiXCR, applied by TCRdb to the RT-PCR reads, yields one record per CDR3 protein. The table has about 210,000 distinct CDR3 sequences, 35% to 45% seen once; the top ten hold 11%. Sample: blood, either unsorted or a sorted T cell fraction (not recorded which). Receptor source: a human donor who was either an allogeneic HSCT recipient or a stem cell or donor lymphocyte infusion donor (not recorded which). It is not recorded whose cells these are; they may come from a transplant donor. The CDR3 runs from the conserved cysteine through the conserved F or W. The order of the fields is V gene, J gene, D gene, CDR3 protein. A D gene is named only where the DNA matches it firmly.

>TRBV3-1|TRBJ1-6|NA
CASSQGRGAGSPLHF
>TRBV4-1|TRBJ1-4|NA
CASSSRTDFNEKLFF
>TRBV5-4|TRBJ1-2|NA
CASSVQVANYGYTF
>TRBV10-3|TRBJ2-7|NA
CAVTSELNLYEQYF
>TRBV20-1|TRBJ2-1|TRBD1
CSALGQVSYNEQFF
>TRBV4-3|TRBJ2-7|NA
CASSPSTTYEQYF
>TRBV7-2|TRBJ1-2|NA
CASSRTVLNYGYTF
>TRBV12-3/TRBV12-4|TRBJ1-5|NA
CASSLAGMDQPQHF
>TRBV12-3/TRBV12-4|TRBJ2-7|NA
CASSFDSSPYEQYF
>TRBV6-6|TRBJ1-6|NA
CASSYIGVSGLNSPLHF
>TRBV7-6|TRBJ1-2|NA
CASSLASGGTRTNYGYTF
>TRBV7-9|TRBJ1-2|TRBD1
CASSVDLRGPHYGYTF
>TRBV12-3/TRBV12-4|TRBJ1-5|TRBD1
CASSPGQGAIGSNQPQHF